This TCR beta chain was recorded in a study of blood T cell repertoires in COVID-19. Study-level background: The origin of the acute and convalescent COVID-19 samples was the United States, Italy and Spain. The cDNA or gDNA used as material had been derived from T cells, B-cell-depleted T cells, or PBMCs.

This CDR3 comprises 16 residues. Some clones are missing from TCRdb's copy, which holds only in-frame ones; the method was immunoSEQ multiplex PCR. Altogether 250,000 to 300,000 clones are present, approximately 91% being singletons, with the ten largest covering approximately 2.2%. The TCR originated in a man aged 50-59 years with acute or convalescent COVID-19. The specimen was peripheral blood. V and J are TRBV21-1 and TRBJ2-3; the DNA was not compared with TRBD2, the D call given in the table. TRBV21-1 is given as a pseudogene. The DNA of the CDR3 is TGTGCCAGCAGCATTATGGGTCCAGACTCCACAGATACGCAGTATTTT. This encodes CASSIMGPDSTDTQYF.